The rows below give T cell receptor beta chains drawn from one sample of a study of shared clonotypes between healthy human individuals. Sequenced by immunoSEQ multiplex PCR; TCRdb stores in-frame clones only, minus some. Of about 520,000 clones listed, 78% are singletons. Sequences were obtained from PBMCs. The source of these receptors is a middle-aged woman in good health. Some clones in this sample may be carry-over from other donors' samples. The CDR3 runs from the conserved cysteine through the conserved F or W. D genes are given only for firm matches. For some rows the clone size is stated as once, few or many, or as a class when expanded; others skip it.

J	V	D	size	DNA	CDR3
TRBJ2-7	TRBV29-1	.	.	TGCAGCGTTCGTCAGGGAGGCCACGAGCAGTACTTC	CSVRQGGHEQYF
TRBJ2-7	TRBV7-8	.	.	TGTGCCAGCAGCTTAGCCCCCGCTCGGGAGCAGTACTTC	CASSLAPAREQYF
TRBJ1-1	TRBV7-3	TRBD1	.	TGTGCCAGCAGCCCTCTCTCCGGGACAGGAGGGAAAGCTTTCTTT	CASSPLSGTGGKAFF
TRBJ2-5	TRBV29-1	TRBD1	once	TGCAGCGTTGGGACAGGGGGCCAAGAGACCCAGTACTTC	CSVGTGGQETQYF
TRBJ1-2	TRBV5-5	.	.	TGTGCCAGCAGCCCCCAGGGGAGTCAACCCAACTATGGCTACACCTTC	CASSPQGSQPNYGYTF
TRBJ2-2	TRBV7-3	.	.	TGTGCCAGCAGCCCCAGGAGGTCCGGGGAGCTGTTTTTT	CASSPRRSGELFF
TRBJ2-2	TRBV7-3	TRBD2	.	TGTGCCAGCAGCATCCAGGTAGCGGGAGGGCCGGGGAACACCGGGGAGCTGTTTTTT	CASSIQVAGGPGNTGELFF
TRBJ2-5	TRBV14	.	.	TGTGCCAGCAGCCAAGACCTGACTGAAGAGACCCAGTACTTC	CASSQDLTEETQYF
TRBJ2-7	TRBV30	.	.	TGTGCCTGGAGTGTAGAGTACGAGCAGTACTTC	CAWSVEYEQYF
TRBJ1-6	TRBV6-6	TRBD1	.	TGTGCCAGCAAGGCAGGGGGGTCGTATTCACCCCTCCACTTT	CASKAGGSYSPLHF
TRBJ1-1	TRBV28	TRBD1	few	TGTGCCAGCAGCCCAGGACAGGGTGAAACTGAAGCTTTCTTT	CASSPGQGETEAFF